This T cell receptor (beta chain) was identified in a study of blood T cells in healthy people across ages. CDR3 length: 14 residues. CDR1 is DFQATT, CDR2 SNEGSKA, per germline (reference sequence). Trimming cost V 5 bases and J 1 base, with 12 bases left between them. PCR was performed a second time for roughly 7 to 11 cycles using a sample-barcoded 5' primer and a J-beta primer mix. TCRdb redid the calling of the 5' RACE reads with MiXCR, one entry per CDR3 protein. The table includes roughly 1.6 million distinct CDR3 sequences, about 35% detected once. This TCR was sampled from a woman between 25 and 40 years old in good health. Sequencing was carried out using blood. The rearrangement links TRBV20-1 to TRBJ1-5, with no clear D. CDR3 nucleotide sequence: TGCAGTGCTGTTCTGCCCGGGAGCAATCAGCCCCAGCATTTT. Translation: CSAVLPGSNQPQHF.